Shown below are 3 T cell receptor beta chains from a single sample sequenced in a study of response to subunit inactivated influenza vaccine. One entry per CDR3 protein results from TCRdb running MiXCR on the RT-PCR reads. The profile shows under 950,000 distinct CDR3 sequences, approximately 22% of them singletons. Sequencing used PBMCs from blood, obtained around 5 days after vaccination. The source is a man aged 45-65 years who received an inactivated influenza vaccine.

The chain links TRBV9 to TRBJ1-1, with D unclear. Germline V gene sequence: CDR1 SGDLS, CDR2 YYNGEE. The V and J ends lost 3 bases and 9 bases respectively, with 18 bases between them. CDR3 length: 14 amino acids. DNA of the CDR3: TGTGCCAGCAGCGCCCCGGGCCAGTTTCATCAAGCTTTCTTT. Its translation: CASSAPGQFHQAFF.

In this sample, this clonotype turned up a few times. The chain links TRBV18 to TRBJ2-1; D tentatively reads TRBD1 or TRBD2 (6 bases each). The CDR3 extends over 13 amino acids. Germline V CDR1 and CDR2: KGHSH, LQKENI. The ends were cut back, 0 bases at V and 9 bases at J, with 9 bases in the middle. The CDR3 loop is CASSPPGGTEQFF. For the CDR3, the DNA is TGTGCCAGCTCACCACCGGGGGGCACTGAGCAGTTCTTC.

This chain joins TRBV6-6 and TRBJ2-3; D call uncertain. CDR1 is MNHNY and CDR2 is SVGAGI in the germline V gene (reference sequence). Trimming cost V 7 bases and J 5 bases, with 7 bases left between them. CDR3 size: 11 residues. The CDR3 nucleotides are TGTGCCAGCATCAAGAGAGATACGCAGTATTTT. Its protein product is CASIKRDTQYF.